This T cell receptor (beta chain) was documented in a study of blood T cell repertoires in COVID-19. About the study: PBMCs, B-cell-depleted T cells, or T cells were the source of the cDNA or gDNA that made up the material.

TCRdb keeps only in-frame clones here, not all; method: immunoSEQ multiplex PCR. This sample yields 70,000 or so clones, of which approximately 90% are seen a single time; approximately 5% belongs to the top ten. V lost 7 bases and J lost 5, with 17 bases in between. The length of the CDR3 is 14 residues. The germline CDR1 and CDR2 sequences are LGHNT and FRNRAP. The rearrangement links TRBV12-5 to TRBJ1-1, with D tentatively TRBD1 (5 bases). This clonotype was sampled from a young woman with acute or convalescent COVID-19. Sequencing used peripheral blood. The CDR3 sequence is CASATPGLRTEAFF. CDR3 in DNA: TGTGCTAGTGCCACCCCGGGACTGAGGACTGAAGCTTTCTTT.